A selection of T cell receptor beta chains follows, all from one sample in a study of blood T cell repertoires in COVID-19. The assay was immunoSEQ multiplex PCR, and TCRdb's table has in-frame clones only and misses some. This sample carries 200,000 to 250,000 clones, more than 65% of them seen once, and the ten largest clones take 3% to 4%. Sequences were obtained from peripheral blood. These receptors were taken from a woman aged 40 to 50 with active or convalescent COVID-19. Both conserved end residues are part of each CDR3. Fields, in order: clone size, V gene, J gene, D gene, CDR3 DNA, CDR3 protein. The D gene is left open where the match is weak. Expanded clones are given a class, and other clones once, few, many or no size at all.

clone_size: -; v_call: TRBV20-1; j_call: TRBJ1-2; d_call: -; cdr3_nt: TGCAGTGCTTCCGGGGGCTACACCTTC; cdr3_aa: CSASGGYTF
clone_size: -; v_call: TRBV2; j_call: TRBJ1-4; d_call: -; cdr3_nt: TGTGCCAGCACAGGCCTTCCAGGTGAAAAACTGTTTTTT; cdr3_aa: CASTGLPGEKLFF
clone_size: -; v_call: TRBV7-9; j_call: TRBJ2-2; d_call: TRBD1; cdr3_nt: TGTGCCAGCAGCTTAGAGCCAGGGGGCATTGCCGGGGAGCTGTTTTTT; cdr3_aa: CASSLEPGGIAGELFF
clone_size: -; v_call: TRBV5-5; j_call: TRBJ1-1; d_call: -; cdr3_nt: TGTGCCAGCAGCTTGGACGGTATAACCGTAGCTTTCTTT; cdr3_aa: CASSLDGITVAFF
clone_size: -; v_call: TRBV5-1; j_call: TRBJ1-1; d_call: -; cdr3_nt: TGCGCCAGCAGCGTAAACACCAAAGAGAACACTGAAGCTTTCTTT; cdr3_aa: CASSVNTKENTEAFF
clone_size: -; v_call: TRBV9; j_call: TRBJ2-2; d_call: TRBD2; cdr3_nt: TGTGCCAGCAGCGTAGTAGGGACTAGCGGTTTCCCGAACACCGGGGAGCTGTTTTTT; cdr3_aa: CASSVVGTSGFPNTGELFF
clone_size: many; v_call: TRBV28; j_call: TRBJ1-2; d_call: TRBD1; cdr3_nt: TGTGCCAGCAGCTTACAGGGGGGAAGGTATGGCTACACCTTC; cdr3_aa: CASSLQGGRYGYTF
clone_size: -; v_call: TRBV27; j_call: TRBJ1-5; d_call: -; cdr3_nt: TGTGCCAGCAGTGGGGGACTGACTAGCAATCAGCCCCAGCATTTT; cdr3_aa: CASSGGLTSNQPQHF
clone_size: -; v_call: TRBV11-3; j_call: TRBJ2-1; d_call: -; cdr3_nt: TGTGCCAGCAGCTTGGGGACGGGGGCCTACAATGAGCAGTTCTTC; cdr3_aa: CASSLGTGAYNEQFF
clone_size: -; v_call: TRBV30; j_call: TRBJ2-7; d_call: -; cdr3_nt: TGTGCCTGGAGTGTACTCCACTACGAGCAGTACTTC; cdr3_aa: CAWSVLHYEQYF
clone_size: -; v_call: TRBV12-3/TRBV12-4; j_call: TRBJ1-5; d_call: -; cdr3_nt: TGTGCCAGCACCTCAGGGAGCAATCAGCCCCAGCATTTT; cdr3_aa: CASTSGSNQPQHF
clone_size: -; v_call: TRBV10-3; j_call: TRBJ2-3; d_call: TRBD1; cdr3_nt: TGTGCCATCAGTAAACAGGGGGCGGATACGCAGTATTTT; cdr3_aa: CAISKQGADTQYF
clone_size: -; v_call: TRBV27; j_call: TRBJ1-3; d_call: -; cdr3_nt: TGTGCCAGCAGTCCGAGGTCAGGGTCGGGAAACACCATATATTTT; cdr3_aa: CASSPRSGSGNTIYF
clone_size: once; v_call: TRBV4-1; j_call: TRBJ2-3; d_call: TRBD1; cdr3_nt: TGCGCCAGCAGCCAAGACGGGACAGGGGAAGATACGCAGTATTTT; cdr3_aa: CASSQDGTGEDTQYF
clone_size: once; v_call: TRBV7-9; j_call: TRBJ1-1; d_call: TRBD1; cdr3_nt: TGTGCCAGCAGCTTAGTAGAGGGGGCGAGCGCTGAAGCTTTCTTT; cdr3_aa: CASSLVEGASAEAFF
clone_size: -; v_call: TRBV30; j_call: TRBJ2-3; d_call: TRBD2; cdr3_nt: TGTGCCTGGACTACTAGCGGGGGTGCAGATACGCAGTATTTT; cdr3_aa: CAWTTSGGADTQYF
clone_size: few; v_call: TRBV19; j_call: TRBJ2-3; d_call: -; cdr3_nt: TGTGCCAGTAGTATAGAGGTGGCAGAGAGAGGGGATACGCAGTATTTT; cdr3_aa: CASSIEVAERGDTQYF
clone_size: -; v_call: TRBV19; j_call: TRBJ1-1; d_call: -; cdr3_nt: TGTGCCAGTAAAGCCTGGGCCAACACTGAAGCTTTCTTT; cdr3_aa: CASKAWANTEAFF
clone_size: -; v_call: TRBV18; j_call: TRBJ2-1; d_call: -; cdr3_nt: TGTGCCAGCTCACCACCCTCGGACAATGAGCAGTTCTTC; cdr3_aa: CASSPPSDNEQFF
clone_size: -; v_call: TRBV19; j_call: TRBJ2-2; d_call: -; cdr3_nt: TGTGCCAGTAGTATAACCGGTACTCCCGGGGAGCTGTTTTTT; cdr3_aa: CASSITGTPGELFF